This T cell receptor beta chain was obtained from a study of CD8+ T cells in alopecia areata. A note on this clone: Its specificity is unknown.

Treatment defined: oral pan-JAK inhibitor, 5-10 mg twice daily. Notes on the study in general: Among the top 100, expanded CD8+ clones, as well as scalp clonality, were significantly decreased by tofacitinib. With tofacitinib ongoing, many expanded lesional clones persisted in both scalp and blood. Links between baseline CD8+ expansion and response need larger treated cohorts.

Losses at the gene ends were 6 bases for V and 6 bases for J; bases not matched to a gene: 7. The germline V gene encodes CDR1 MNHEY and CDR2 SVGAGI. CDR3 length equals 15 residues. Following RNA extraction, reverse transcription yielded cDNA that acted as the sequencing template. Libraries were prepared by immunoSEQ multiplex PCR; TCRdb keeps only in-frame clonotypes and omits some of them. Of about 220,000 clones in the sample, more than 45% were seen once. The chain joins TRBV6-5 to TRBJ2-2; 10 bases match TRBD2. The sequence came from a human donor with alopecia areata. The sample here was CD4+ T cells sorted from blood, taken at week 4, from a patient treated with tofacitinib. For the CDR3, the DNA is TGTGCCAGCAGGCCTAGCGGGGGAGAAGCCGGGGAGCTGTTTTTT. It translates to CASRPSGGEAGELFF.